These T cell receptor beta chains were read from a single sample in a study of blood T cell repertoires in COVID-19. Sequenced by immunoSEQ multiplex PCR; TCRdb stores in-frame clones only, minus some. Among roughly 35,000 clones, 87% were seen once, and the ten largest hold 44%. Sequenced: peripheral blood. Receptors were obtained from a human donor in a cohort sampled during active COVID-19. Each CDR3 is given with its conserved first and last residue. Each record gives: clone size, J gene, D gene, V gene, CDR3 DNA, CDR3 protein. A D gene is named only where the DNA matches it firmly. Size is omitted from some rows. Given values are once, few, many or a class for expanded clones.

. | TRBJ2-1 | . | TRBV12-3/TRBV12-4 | TGTGCCAGCAGCGGGTCTTACAATGAGCAGTTCTTC | CASSGSYNEQFF
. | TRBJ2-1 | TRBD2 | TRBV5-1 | TGCGCCAGCAGCTTGGCTAGCGGGGTGCTAGGGAATGAGCAGTTCTTC | CASSLASGVLGNEQFF
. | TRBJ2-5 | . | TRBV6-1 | TGTGCCAGCAGTCAAGCAGGTAGCGCCGTCCCATACTTC | CASSQAGSAVPYF
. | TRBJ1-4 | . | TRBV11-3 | TGTGCCAGCAGGACATCAGGGCGGGAAAAACTGTTTTTT | CASRTSGREKLFF
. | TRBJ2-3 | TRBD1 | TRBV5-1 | TGCGCCAGCAGCCTAAGGGGGCGGACTGCCCGTTCCGCAGATACGCAGTATTTT | CASSLRGRTARSADTQYF
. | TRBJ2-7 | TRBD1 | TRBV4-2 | TGTGCCAGCAGCCAAGCTTCGGGACAGGGGTCTTACGAGCAGTACTTC | CASSQASGQGSYEQYF
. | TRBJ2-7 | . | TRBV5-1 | TGCGCCAGCAGCTTGGACCAGTTTTACGAGCAGTACTTC | CASSLDQFYEQYF
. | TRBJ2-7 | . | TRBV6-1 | TGTGCCAGCAGTGACCGACTGCAGGCGGGGGAGCAGTACTTC | CASSDRLQAGEQYF
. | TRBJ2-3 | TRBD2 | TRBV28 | TGTGCCAGCAGTGTCCCACTAGCGGGGGGCACAGATACGCAGTATTTT | CASSVPLAGGTDTQYF
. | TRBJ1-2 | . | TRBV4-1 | TGCGCCAGCAGCCAAGTCCGGGTCTTAGCTAACTATGGCTACACCTTC | CASSQVRVLANYGYTF
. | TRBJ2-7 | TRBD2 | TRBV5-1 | TGCGCCAGTGGCCCCCTCGGGGGGAGCTCCTACGAGCAGTACTTC | CASGPLGGSSYEQYF
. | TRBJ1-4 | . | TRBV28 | TGTGCCAGCAGGCTACGGGGGGGTGGTGAAAAACTGTTTTTT | CASRLRGGGEKLFF
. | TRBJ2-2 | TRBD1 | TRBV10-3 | TGTGCCATCAGCCCGACAGGGTTAAACACCGGGGAGCTGTTTTTT | CAISPTGLNTGELFF
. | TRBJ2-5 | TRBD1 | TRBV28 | TGTGCCAGCAGCCCCTGGGGGACAGACCAAGAGACCCAGTACTTC | CASSPWGTDQETQYF
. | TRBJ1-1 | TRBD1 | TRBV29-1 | TGCAGCGTTGGGGGACAGGGAACGAAAAACACTGAAGCTTTCTTT | CSVGGQGTKNTEAFF
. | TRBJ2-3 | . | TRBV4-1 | TGCGCCAGCAGCCAAGAGGGAGCGATGGGGGATACGCAGTATTTT | CASSQEGAMGDTQYF
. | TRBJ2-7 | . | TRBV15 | TGTGCCACCAGCAGAGGATTTCAGGCGTCATCCTACGAGCAGTACTTC | CATSRGFQASSYEQYF
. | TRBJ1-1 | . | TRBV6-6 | TGTGCCAGCAGCCACGGGGGCACTGAAGCTTTCTTT | CASSHGGTEAFF
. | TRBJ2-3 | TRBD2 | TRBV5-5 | TGTGCCAGCAGCCCCTCCGCTAGCGGGGGGGCCGGAGATACGCAGTATTTT | CASSPSASGGAGDTQYF
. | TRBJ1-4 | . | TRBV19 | TGTGCCAGTAGTATCACGGGGACACAAGAAAAACTGTTTTTT | CASSITGTQEKLFF
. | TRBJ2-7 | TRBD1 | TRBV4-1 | TGCGCCAGCAGCCAACCTGACAGGGGCTGGGGAGAGCAGTACTTC | CASSQPDRGWGEQYF
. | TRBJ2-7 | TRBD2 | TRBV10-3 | TGTGCCTCCAGGGGGACTAGCGGGGACGAGCAGTACTTC | CASRGTSGDEQYF
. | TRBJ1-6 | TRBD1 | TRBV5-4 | TGTGCCAGCAGCACAGGGGGCCCCCTCTATAATTCACCCCTCCACTTT | CASSTGGPLYNSPLHF
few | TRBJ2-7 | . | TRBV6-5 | TGTGCCAGCAGTTGGTTACAGGGTCCCTACGAGCAGTACTTC | CASSWLQGPYEQYF
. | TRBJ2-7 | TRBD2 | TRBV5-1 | TGCGCCAGCAGCTTGGCCTTGCGGGGGGGCGGGTACGAGCAGTACTTC | CASSLALRGGGYEQYF
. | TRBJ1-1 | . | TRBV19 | TGTGCCAGTAGACCAGGACAGAGCAACACTGAAGCTTTCTTT | CASRPGQSNTEAFF
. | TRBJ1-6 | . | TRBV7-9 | TGTGCCAGCAGCCGCGATAATTCACCCCTCCACTTT | CASSRDNSPLHF
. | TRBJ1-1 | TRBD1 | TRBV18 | TGTGCCAGCTCACCTAGGACAGGGGAGAACACTGAAGCTTTCTTT | CASSPRTGENTEAFF
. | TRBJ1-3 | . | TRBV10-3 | TGTGCCACCTCTTTGGACAGCAACTCTGGAAACACCATATATTTT | CATSLDSNSGNTIYF
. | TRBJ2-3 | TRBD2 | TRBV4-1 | TGCGCCAGCAGCCAAGGTATTCCGGGAGCGGGGGGCCGGGCAGATACGCAGTATTTT | CASSQGIPGAGGRADTQYF
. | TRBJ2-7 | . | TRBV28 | TGTGCCAGCAGTTCGCCAGGAATCCTCGAGCAGTACTTC | CASSSPGILEQYF
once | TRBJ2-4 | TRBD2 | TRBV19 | TGTGCCAGTAGTATAGCCCAGGGAGAGCGGGGGTGGTCCAAAAACATTCAGTACTTC | CASSIAQGERGWSKNIQYF
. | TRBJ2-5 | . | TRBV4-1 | TGCGCCAGCAGCCAAGACATAAGGAGACCCGGGGAGGAGACCCAGTACTTC | CASSQDIRRPGEETQYF